A single sample gave rise to the 6 T cell receptor beta chains below, sequenced in a study of blood T cells in healthy people across ages. A second roughly 6 to 12 cycle PCR used barcoded and J-beta primers. TCRdb recomputed calls from the 5' RACE reads with MiXCR, one row per CDR3 protein. The sample gives roughly 700,000 distinct CDR3 sequences, about a third of which show up once; roughly 14% is in the top ten. The sequencing input was blood. The receptors originated from a woman aged 80 or older in good health.

This rearrangement joins TRBV20-1 to TRBJ1-1; D uncertain. CDR1 DFQATT and CDR2 SNEGSKA come from the germline V gene (reference sequence). V was clipped by 2 bases and J by 0 bases, with 7 bases between them. The CDR3 sequence is 13 residues long. The CDR3 loop reads CSARRNLNTEAFF. The CDR3 nucleotides read TGCAGTGCTAGAAGGAATCTGAACACTGAAGCTTTCTTT.

This sequence joins TRBV20-1 and TRBJ2-5; TRBD2 aligns across 8 bases. This CDR3 region has 14 residues. Germline V gives CDR1 DFQATT, CDR2 SNEGSKA (reference sequence). After removal of 2 bases from V and 5 bases from J, the junction contained 7 bases not matched to a gene. CDR3 nucleotide sequence: TGCAGTGCTAGAACGGGGGGGCCCGGGGAGACCCAGTACTTC. Protein: CSARTGGPGETQYF.

The chain couples TRBV11-3 to TRBJ2-4; D remains ambiguous. Germline CDR1 reads SGHNT; CDR2 reads YENEEA. This CDR3 is built from 11 residues. V was pared by 4 bases and J by 13 bases, with 11 bases between. CDR3 residues: CASSSIAAQYF. CDR3 nucleotides: TGTGCCAGCAGCTCGATTGCAGCGCAGTACTTC.

This clonotype was seen more than once but under ten times. J is TRBJ2-3 and V is TRBV2; 10 bases map to TRBD2. Germline V CDR1 and CDR2: SNHLY, FYNNEI. The length of the CDR3 is 15 residues. V shed 6 bases, J shed 5 bases, and the junction held 8 bases outside the gene matches. CDR3: CASRAGTSAKDTQYF. The CDR3 coding sequence is TGTGCCAGCAGAGCCGGGACTAGCGCCAAAGATACGCAGTATTTT.

Many counts were recorded for this clonotype. The J gene is TRBJ2-5, the V gene TRBV20-1, with 8 nucleotides matching TRBD2. The ends lost 3 bases at V and 5 bases at J; junction bases unmatched: 11. This CDR3 has 15 residues. Germline assignment: CDR1 DFQATT and CDR2 SNEGSKA (reference sequence). The CDR3 reads CSASFRGGRRETQYF. The CDR3 nucleotides read TGCAGTGCTAGCTTTCGGGGGGGGCGAAGGGAGACCCAGTACTTC.

The chain joins TRBV7-9 to TRBJ2-4, with D perhaps assigned TRBD1 or TRBD2 (6 bases each). Gene TRBJ2-7 matches the end of the DNA better, so the J call may be wrong. The length of the CDR3 is 16 residues. The germline V gene encodes CDR1 SEHNR and CDR2 FQNEAQ (reference sequence). CDR3 DNA sequence: TGTGCCAGCAGTATTAGCGCAATGAGGGGGGCCTACGAGCAGTACTTC. Protein product: CASSISAMRGAYEQYF.